This T cell receptor beta chain was sequenced during a study of a mutant IDH1 vaccine in newly diagnosed glioma. Time point denoted: baseline, week 1 (first vaccination visit). Described treatment: pre-vaccination baseline after standard-of-care therapy. Diagnosis in the donors showed new WHO grade 3 or 4 astrocytomas that were IDH1-mutant and ATRX-lost. Assay: immunoSEQ multiplex PCR; the TCRdb copy retains only in-frame clones and omits some. Of fewer than 85,000 clones in the sample, around 86% were seen once. CDR1 is SGHDT and CDR2 is YYEEEE in the germline V gene. The junction had 6 bases not matched to a gene; V was cut back by 3 bases and J by 7 bases. This CDR3 is 14 amino acids long.

The chain couples TRBV5-6 to TRBJ1-3, with TRBD1 matching over 8 bases. The origin of this receptor is a man between 25 and 39 years old with glioma. The sample consisted of PBMCs, taken from a glioma patient treated with radiotherapy, temozolomide or both. The CDR3 bases are TGTGCCAGCAGCTGGGGGACAGGCGCGAACACCATATATTTT. This codes for CASSWGTGANTIYF.